One sample yielded the 21 T cell receptor beta chains listed below, sequenced in a study of cytomegalovirus exposure and HLA in healthy donors. Vbeta (60) and Jbeta (13) primers were used in the PCR. Method: immunoSEQ multiplex PCR; TCRdb's copy keeps in-frame clones and lacks some. The sample has 110,000 to 150,000 clones, roughly 70% seen once. Sequenced sample: PBMCs. Receptors originate from a woman in her thirties or forties in good health and CMV-seronegative.

This clone turned up a few times. This chain uses TRBV13 with TRBJ2-7, with D perhaps TRBD2 (6 bases). Germline V gene data show CDR1 as PRHDT and CDR2 as FYEKMQ (reference sequence). The CDR3 spans 15 residues. Trimming pared 5 bases from V and 3 bases from J, leaving 17 bases between. Here the CDR3 DNA reads TGTGCCAGCAGCCCCTTTGGGGCGGGGAACTACGAGCAGTACTTC. The encoded protein is CASSPFGAGNYEQYF.

The chain links TRBV5-4 to TRBJ2-3; perhaps TRBD2 as D (6 bases). This CDR3 has 14 residues. In germline, CDR1 is SGHNT, CDR2 YYREEE (reference sequence). Trimming cost V 6 bases and J 1 base, with 12 bases left between them. The CDR3 region is CASIPGEGTDTQYF. The CDR3 DNA sequence: TGTGCCAGCATCCCCGGGGAGGGCACAGATACGCAGTATTTT. Full variable domain (rest looked up from reference TRBV5-4 and TRBJ2-3): ETGVTQSPTHLIKTRGQQVTLRCSSQSGHNTVSWYQQALGQGPQFIFQYYREEENGRGNFPPRFSGLQFPNYSSELNVNALELDDSALYLCASIPGEGTDTQYFGPGTRLTVL.

This clone was detected ten times or more. The chain joins TRBV27 to TRBJ2-7; no clear D. Germline V lookup: CDR1 MNHEY, CDR2 SMNVEV (reference sequence). The CDR3 spans 13 residues. V lost 0 bases, J lost 5 bases, and 8 bases lay in between. This CDR3 reads CASSLSRQNEQYF. The CDR3 nucleotides are TGTGCCAGCAGTTTATCTCGTCAGAACGAGCAGTACTTC.

The chain is built from TRBV28 and TRBJ1-1, with D possibly TRBD1 on 6 matching bases. Trimming shortened V by 4 bases and J by 8 bases, and 20 bases separated the two germline ends. Germline lookup yields CDR1 MDHEN and CDR2 SYDVKM. This CDR3 is 15 amino acids long. The CDR3 loop reads CASSYYRTDRHEAFF. CDR3 sequence (DNA): TGTGCCAGCAGTTACTATCGGACAGATCGGCACGAAGCTTTCTTT.

The chain couples TRBV18 to TRBJ1-2; D is perhaps TRBD1 (6 bases). Germline-derived CDR1 and CDR2 are KGHSH and LQKENI. CDR3 size: 14 residues. The V end lost 3 bases, the J end lost 1 base, and 9 bases lay between the germline ends. The CDR3 DNA is TGTGCCAGCTCACCTGAACAGGGTAACTATGGCTACACCTTC. Translated, it gives CASSPEQGNYGYTF.

The chain has TRBV2 and TRBJ1-4; D not certain. Germline lookup yields CDR1 SNHLY and CDR2 FYNNEI. Trimming stripped 6 bases from V and 0 bases from J, with 8 bases between. The CDR3 runs 14 residues. CDR3 loop: CASRSIATNEKLFF. The CDR3 nucleotides are TGTGCCAGCAGGTCGATAGCAACTAATGAAAAACTGTTTTTT.

The genes are TRBV11-2 and TRBJ2-7; D call uncertain. Germline CDR1 and CDR2: SGHAT and FQNNGV. Trimming removed 5 bases at V and 3 bases at J, with 11 bases between. The CDR3 consists of 13 residues. The CDR3 sequence is CASSPNRGYEQYF. The CDR3 nucleotides read TGTGCCAGCAGCCCAAATAGAGGCTACGAGCAGTACTTC.

This rearrangement joins TRBV5-1 to TRBJ1-2, with no clear D. The germline CDR1 and CDR2 sequences are SGHRS and YFSETQ. With 0 bases removed from V and 2 bases from J, the gap between germline ends came to 11 bases. The CDR3 runs 15 residues. As DNA, the CDR3 is TGCGCCAGCAGCTTGGGTTCAGGTTTGAACTATGGCTACACCTTC. It specifies CASSLGSGLNYGYTF.

This chain uses TRBV7-2 with TRBJ2-7; 8 bases agree with TRBD1. The CDR3 runs to 18 residues. V shed 2 bases and J 6 bases; nucleotides not matched to a gene: 18. Germline V CDR1 and CDR2: SGHTA, FQGNSA. The CDR3 sequence: CASSLIGGFAGGGTEQYF. CDR3 in DNA: TGTGCCAGCAGCTTAATCGGCGGGTTTGCAGGGGGCGGAACCGAGCAGTACTTC.

V and J are TRBV5-4 and TRBJ1-1, with a possible D match to TRBD1 (6 bases). V was clipped by 0 bases and J by 10 bases, with 28 bases between them. CDR3 length equals 18 residues. Germline loops: CDR1 SGHNT, CDR2 YYREEE (reference sequence). In DNA form, the CDR3 reads TGTGCCAGCAGCTTGGCCCTGGCAGGGGCGGGCCCCGGCGGTGGAGCTTTCTTT. Protein sequence: CASSLALAGAGPGGGAFF.

This clone has a handful of counts. The rearrangement uses TRBV2 and TRBJ1-2, with TRBD1 matching over 10 bases. The V and J ends lost 7 bases and 2 bases, in that order; junction bases with no gene match: 4. Germline V gene data show CDR1 as SNHLY and CDR2 as FYNNEI. This CDR3 is 14 amino acids long. This CDR3 is CASKTGGPNYGYTF. The CDR3 coding sequence is TGTGCCAGCAAGACAGGGGGCCCCAACTATGGCTACACCTTC.

The chain employs TRBV6-1 and TRBJ2-5; a weak D match, TRBD2 (5 bases). CDR3 size: 14 residues. CDR1 MNHNS and CDR2 SASEGT come from the germline V gene. Trimming shortened V by 1 base and J by 3 bases, and 9 bases separated the two germline ends. The DNA of the CDR3 is TGTGCCAGCAGTGAAGGGGGAGCAGAAGAGACCCAGTACTTC. Encoded protein: CASSEGGAEETQYF.

This clone occurred once. The chain carries TRBV5-1 and TRBJ2-1; tentatively, D is TRBD2 (5 bases). The CDR3 consists of 15 residues. The V end lost 9 bases, the J end lost 8 bases, and 24 bases lay between the germline ends. Per germline, CDR1 SGHRS and CDR2 YFSETQ. CDR3 in amino acids: CATGVLARSPHEQFF. CDR3 DNA: TGCGCCACCGGGGTACTGGCCCGCAGCCCCCATGAGCAGTTCTTC.

This clone was counted between two and nine times. V is TRBV5-6 and J is TRBJ2-7, with D perhaps TRBD2 (5 bases). V lost 2 bases to trimming and J lost 3 bases, with 6 bases between them. In germline, CDR1 is SGHDT, CDR2 YYEEEE. The CDR3 totals 12 residues. CDR3 protein: CASSFTSYEQYF. CDR3 nucleotide sequence: TGTGCCAGCAGCTTTACTAGCTACGAGCAGTACTTC.

This clone was observed a handful of times. J is TRBJ1-1 and V is TRBV10-3; D possibly corresponds to TRBD1 (5 bases). Trimming took off 4 bases at V and 7 bases at J, with 7 bases between the two ends. Germline V gives CDR1 ENHRY, CDR2 SYGVKD. The CDR3 loop spans 11 amino acids. CDR3: CAISGQGEAFF. The CDR3 DNA is TGTGCCATCAGTGGTCAGGGTGAAGCTTTCTTT.

This sequence joins TRBV30 and TRBJ2-7; 8 nucleotides agree with TRBD2. The germline V gene encodes CDR1 GTSNPN and CDR2 SVGIG (reference sequence). The ends lost 0 bases at V and 3 bases at J; junction bases unmatched: 7. The CDR3 extends over 15 amino acids. As DNA, the CDR3 is TGTGCCTGGAGTGTATTCCAGCGGGGGATCTACGAGCAGTACTTC. Protein product: CAWSVFQRGIYEQYF.

This chain uses TRBV15 with TRBJ2-7; D gene uncertain. Trimming removed 0 bases from V and 2 bases from J, with 8 bases in between. Per the germline V gene, CDR1 is LNHNV and CDR2 is YYDKDF (reference sequence). The CDR3 contains 14 residues. The CDR3 DNA follows: TGTGCCACCAGCAGAGATTGGGCAGCCTACGAGCAGTACTTC. Its translation: CATSRDWAAYEQYF.

The chain combines TRBV7-9 with TRBJ2-1, with a tentative D call TRBD2 (5 bases). Germline CDR1 SEHNR, CDR2 FQNEAQ (reference sequence). The CDR3 runs to 9 residues. V was pared by 5 bases and J by 16 bases, with 9 bases between. The DNA for the CDR3 is TGTGCCAGCAGCCTCCCGGGATTCTTC. Translated, it gives CASSLPGFF.

The chain combines TRBV28 with TRBJ1-5, with D uncertain. This CDR3 region has 16 residues. Deletions cut 0 bases from V and 6 bases from J, with 15 bases between. CDR1 and CDR2 from the germline V gene are MDHEN and SYDVKM. CDR3 amino acids: CASSLWTASAGQPQHF. DNA of the CDR3: TGTGCCAGCAGTTTATGGACTGCCTCGGCCGGTCAGCCCCAGCATTTT.

This chain connects TRBV14 to TRBJ1-1, with 7 bases lining up with TRBD1. The CDR3 has 15 residues. Germline V gene lookup returns CDR1 SGHDN and CDR2 FVKESK. The V and J ends lost 4 bases and 5 bases, in that order; junction bases with no gene match: 10. CDR3 bases: TGTGCCAGCAGCCTCCAGGGGGGTGGTGGTACTGAAGCTTTCTTT. Protein sequence: CASSLQGGGGTEAFF. Together with reference TRBV14 and TRBJ1-1, the CDR3 gives the full variable domain: EAGVTQFPSHSVIEKGQTVTLRCDPISGHDNLYWYRRVMGKEIKFLLHFVKESKQDESGMPNNRFLAERTGGTYSTLKVQPAELEDSGVYFCASSLQGGGGTEAFFGQGTRLTVV.

The sample holds a few counts of this clone. The genes are TRBV28 and TRBJ2-1; D may be TRBD1 (5 bases). The germline V and J ends were trimmed by 4 bases and 7 bases, with 8 bases remaining between them. This CDR3 region has 12 residues. Per the germline V gene, CDR1 is MDHEN and CDR2 is SYDVKM. Here the CDR3 DNA reads TGTGCCAGCAGTTCCTCAGGGAATGAGCAGTTCTTC. Encoded protein: CASSSSGNEQFF.